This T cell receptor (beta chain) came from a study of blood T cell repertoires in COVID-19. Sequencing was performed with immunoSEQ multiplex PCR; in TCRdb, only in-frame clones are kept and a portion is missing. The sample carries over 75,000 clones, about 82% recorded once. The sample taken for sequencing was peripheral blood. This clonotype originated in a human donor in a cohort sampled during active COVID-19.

The CDR3 loop reads CASSRLAGTDTQYF. The DNA for the CDR3 is TGTGCCAGCAGTCGACTAGCGGGAACAGATACGCAGTATTTT. V and J are TRBV6-4 and TRBJ2-3, with 11 bases that match TRBD2. The V segment lost 5 bases and the J segment 3 bases; nucleotides outside the gene matches: 1. The CDR3 totals 14 residues. Germline V CDR1 and CDR2: MRHNA, SNTAGT.